This T cell receptor (beta chain) was recovered during a study of blood T cell repertoires in COVID-19. In its sample, this clone was seen a few times. Assay: immunoSEQ multiplex PCR; the TCRdb copy retains only in-frame clones and omits some. The profile shows under 350,000 clones, 80% to 90% of them singletons. This CDR3 region has 18 residues. Looked up from germline, CDR1 is LGHDT and CDR2 is YNNKEL (reference sequence). The germline V and J ends were trimmed by 8 bases and 2 bases, with 22 bases remaining between them. This TCR derives from a woman aged 70 to 79 with acute or convalescent COVID-19. The specimen sequenced was peripheral blood. The chain has TRBV3-1 (or the pseudogene TRBV3-2) and TRBJ2-6; no firm D call. Written as DNA, the CDR3 is TGTGCCAGCGGAACTTCGACGGGTCTTTCCACTGGGGCCAACGTCCTGACTTTC. Translating gives CASGTSTGLSTGANVLTF.